This T cell receptor beta chain was captured in a study of blood T cell repertoires in COVID-19 (dated by TCRdb to about 2020). For the study in its entirety: Samples from collaborators originated in the United States, Italy and Spain and spanned both the acute and convalescent phases of COVID-19. A freely available public database, intended as a resource for researchers studying the immune response to SARS-CoV-2, is where the repertoires were released. Where available, HLA class I and class II types were taken from metadata supplied by the sample provider and were not determined by assay-based typing. The samples were drawn from the first 160 participants of the ongoing ImmuneRACE study and from 1,254 subjects provided by 6 global collaborators. The dataset comprised deeply sampled blood TCRbeta repertoires from subjects exposed to, actively infected with, or recovered from COVID-19. A de-identified subject ID, COVID-19 status, age in years and sex were almost always included in the sample metadata. The prospective study material was composed of cDNA or gDNA derived from T cells, B-cell-depleted T cells, or PBMCs. General study outcomes and caveats: How much clinical and demographic metadata was included differed by source and by participant, and the metadata was provided uncurated.

The germline V gene gives CDR1 as LGHNA and CDR2 as YSLEER. V loses 0 bases at its end and J loses 6 bases; junction bases beyond the gene matches: 5. Measured from the cysteine to the phenylalanine, the CDR3 is 14 residues long. Here the CDR3 DNA is all that survives: 42 bases in frame from base 1. TCRbeta CDR3 regions were amplified from genomic DNA using the immunoSEQ Assay, a bias-controlled multiplex PCR. The paper's processing steps were these. The number of nucleated cells in each sample was estimated by amplification of reference gene primers within the assay. To quantify the absolute abundance of each unique TCRbeta CDR3 rearrangement, sequence reads were collapsed and filtered. Productive Simpson clonality was computed per sample as the square root of Simpson's diversity index over productive rearrangements. TCRdb provides this immuneACCESS table in a form limited to in-frame rearrangements. Some clones are lacking; in checked studies, under half of them reflect an unresolved V gene, and why the rest are absent is not known. Clone size and the V and J calls come from that table; the DNA yielded D and trimming. The sample has about 120,000 clones on record, just under 85% of them singletons. The ten largest clones take up around 7.5% of the sample.

The collaborating institutions used their own protocols to collect whole blood in K2EDTA tubes. For TCRbeta analysis, collaborators shipped samples as frozen whole blood, isolated PBMCs, or DNA extracted from either of those sample types. For this clone: There is no known antigen for this receptor. Within one base of it there is no much larger clone, and no base qualities were kept.

The clonotype originates from a man in his 70s with active or convalescent COVID-19. The rearranged chain carries TRBV4-3 and TRBJ2-7, with 7 bases matching TRBD1. Specimen: peripheral blood. In nucleotide form, the sequence is TGCGCCAGCAGCCAAGATCACAGGGGTCTCGAGCAGTACTTC. Its amino acids are CASSQDHRGLEQYF.